This T cell receptor beta chain was found in a study of blood T cells in healthy people across ages. The study, taken as a whole, reports: Per million T cells, TCR beta diversity dropped roughly linearly as age increased.

Using a J-beta primer mix together with a sample-barcoded 5' primer, a second PCR was run for roughly 7 to 12 cycles. From each sample, at least 2.5 million paired-end reads containing CDR3 were obtained. MiXCR was run by TCRdb on the 5' RACE reads, yielding one entry per CDR3 protein. The sample lists 1,500,000 or so distinct CDR3 sequences; 55% to 75% were seen once. This clonotype has a handful of counts. Its target is unknown. V lost 6 bases, J lost 2 bases, and 4 bases stayed unmatched. The CDR3 has 13 residues. The germline V gene has CDR1 DFQATT and CDR2 SNEGSKA (reference sequence). For every donor, a draw yielded ten milliliters of peripheral blood.

The sequencing sample was made of blood. This sequence was found in a man between 18 and 29 years old in good health. The V and J genes are TRBV20-1 and TRBJ2-7; 10 bases fit TRBD2. Written as DNA, the CDR3 is TGCAGTGCCCCCGGACTAGCGGCCTACGAGCAGTACTTC. This translates into CSAPGLAAYEQYF.